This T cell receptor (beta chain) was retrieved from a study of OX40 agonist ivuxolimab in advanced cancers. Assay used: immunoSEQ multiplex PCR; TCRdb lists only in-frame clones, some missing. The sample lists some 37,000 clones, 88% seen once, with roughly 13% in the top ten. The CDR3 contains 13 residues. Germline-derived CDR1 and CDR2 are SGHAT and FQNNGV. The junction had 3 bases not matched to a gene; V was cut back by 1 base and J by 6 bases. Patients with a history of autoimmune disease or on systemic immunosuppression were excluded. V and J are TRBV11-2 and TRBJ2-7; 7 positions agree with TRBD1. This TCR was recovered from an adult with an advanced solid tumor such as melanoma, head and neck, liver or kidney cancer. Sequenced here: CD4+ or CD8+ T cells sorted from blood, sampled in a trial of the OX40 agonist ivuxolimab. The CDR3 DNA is TGTGCCAGCAGCTTAGGGCCAGGGGGCGAGCAGTACTTC. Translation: CASSLGPGGEQYF.